This TCR beta chain was identified during a study of identical twins. A single record per CDR3 protein comes from TCRdb applying MiXCR to the 5' RACE reads. The sample carries about 190,000 distinct CDR3 sequences, around 15% recorded once. This clonotype came up a few times. The donors were all healthy and Caucasian. This CDR3 region has 15 residues. The same sample was also used in a study of T cells expressing NK-cell markers. That work states: All TCR beta repertoires analysed originated from sorted CD3+CD56+NKG2C+, CD3+CD56+NKG2C- and CD3+CD56-NKG2C+ T cells.

This TCR was recovered from a woman younger than 35 in good health. J is TRBJ1-2 and V is TRBV21-1. TRBV21-1 is a pseudogene. Sequenced: CD8+ T cells sorted from blood. The CDR3 reads CASRSKLEGNYGYTF. The DNA of the CDR3 is TGTGCCAGCAGAAGCAAACTTGAGGGAAACTATGGCTACACCTTC.